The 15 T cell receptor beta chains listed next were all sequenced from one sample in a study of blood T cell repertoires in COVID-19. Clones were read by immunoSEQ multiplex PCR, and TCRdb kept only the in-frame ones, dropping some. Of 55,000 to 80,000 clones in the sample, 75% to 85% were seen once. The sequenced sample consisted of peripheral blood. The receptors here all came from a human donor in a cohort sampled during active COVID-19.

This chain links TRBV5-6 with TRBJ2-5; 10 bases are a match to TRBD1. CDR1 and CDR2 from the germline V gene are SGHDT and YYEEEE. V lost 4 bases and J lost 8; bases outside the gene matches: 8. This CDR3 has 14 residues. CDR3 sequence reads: CASSIDRGRATQYF. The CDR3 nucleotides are TGTGCCAGCAGCATAGACAGGGGGCGGGCAACCCAGTACTTC.

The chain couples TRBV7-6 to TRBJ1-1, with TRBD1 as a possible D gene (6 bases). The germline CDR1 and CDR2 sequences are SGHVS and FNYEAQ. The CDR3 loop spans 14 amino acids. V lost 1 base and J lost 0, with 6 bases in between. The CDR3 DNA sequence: TGTGCCAGCAGCTTAGAGGGGGTGAACACTGAAGCTTTCTTT. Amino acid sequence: CASSLEGVNTEAFF.

The CDR3 reads CASRASGGLSYEQYF. The CDR3 DNA reads as TGTGCCAGCAGAGCTAGCGGGGGGCTCTCCTACGAGCAGTACTTC. The chain carries TRBV2 and TRBJ2-7, with 11 bases matching TRBD2. The V gene end was trimmed by 6 bases and the J gene end by 0 bases; junction bases not matched to a gene: 4. This CDR3 contains 15 residues. CDR1 and CDR2 from the germline V gene are SNHLY and FYNNEI.

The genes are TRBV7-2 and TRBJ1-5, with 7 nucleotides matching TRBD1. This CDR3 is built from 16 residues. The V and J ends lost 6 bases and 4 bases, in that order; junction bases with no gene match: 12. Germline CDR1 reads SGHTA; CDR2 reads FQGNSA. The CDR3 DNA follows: TGTGCCAGCAGTAGAGACCCAGGGGGGTGGAATCAGCCCCAGCATTTT. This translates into CASSRDPGGWNQPQHF.

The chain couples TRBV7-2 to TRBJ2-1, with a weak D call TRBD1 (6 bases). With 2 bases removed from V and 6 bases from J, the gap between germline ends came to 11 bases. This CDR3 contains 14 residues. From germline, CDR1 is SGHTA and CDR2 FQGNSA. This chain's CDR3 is CASSLTRDINEQFF. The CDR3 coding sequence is TGTGCCAGCAGCTTAACCCGGGACATCAATGAGCAGTTCTTC.

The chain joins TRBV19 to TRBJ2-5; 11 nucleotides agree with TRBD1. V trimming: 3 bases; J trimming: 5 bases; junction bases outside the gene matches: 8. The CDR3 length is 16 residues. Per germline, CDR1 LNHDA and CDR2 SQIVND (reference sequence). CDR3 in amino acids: CASSIGGTGGRETQYF. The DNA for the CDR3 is TGTGCCAGTAGTATCGGCGGGACAGGGGGACGGGAGACCCAGTACTTC.

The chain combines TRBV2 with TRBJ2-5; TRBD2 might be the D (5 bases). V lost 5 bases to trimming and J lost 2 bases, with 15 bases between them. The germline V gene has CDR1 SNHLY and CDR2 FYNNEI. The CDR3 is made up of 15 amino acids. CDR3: CASSPDSGLQETQYF. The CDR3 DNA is TGTGCCAGCAGTCCGGACTCGGGATTACAAGAGACCCAGTACTTC. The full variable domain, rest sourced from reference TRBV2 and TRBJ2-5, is EPEVTQTPSHQVTQMGQEVILRCVPISNHLYFYWYRQILGQKVEFLVSFYNNEISEKSEIFDDQFSVERPDGSNFTLKIRSTKLEDSAMYFCASSPDSGLQETQYFGPGTRLLVL.

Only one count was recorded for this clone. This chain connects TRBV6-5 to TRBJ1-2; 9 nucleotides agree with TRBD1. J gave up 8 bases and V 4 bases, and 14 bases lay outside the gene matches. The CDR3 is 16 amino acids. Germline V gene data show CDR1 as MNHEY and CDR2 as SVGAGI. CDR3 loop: CASSFTLGGQGKGYTF. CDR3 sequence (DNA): TGTGCCAGCAGTTTCACCCTCGGGGGACAGGGAAAGGGCTACACCTTC.

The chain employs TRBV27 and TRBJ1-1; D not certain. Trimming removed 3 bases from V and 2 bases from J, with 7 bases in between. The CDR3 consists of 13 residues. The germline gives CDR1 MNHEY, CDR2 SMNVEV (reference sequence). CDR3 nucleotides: TGTGCCAGCAGTTTCATGGCCAACACTGAAGCTTTCTTT. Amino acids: CASSFMANTEAFF.

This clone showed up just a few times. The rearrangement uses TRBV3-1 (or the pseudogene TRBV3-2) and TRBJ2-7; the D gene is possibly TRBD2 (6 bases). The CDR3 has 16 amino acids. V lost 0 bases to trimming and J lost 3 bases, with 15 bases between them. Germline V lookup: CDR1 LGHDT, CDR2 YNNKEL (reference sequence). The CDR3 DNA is TGTGCCAGCAGCCAAGATGGGTTTCGGGAGTTCTACGAGCAGTACTTC. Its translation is CASSQDGFREFYEQYF.

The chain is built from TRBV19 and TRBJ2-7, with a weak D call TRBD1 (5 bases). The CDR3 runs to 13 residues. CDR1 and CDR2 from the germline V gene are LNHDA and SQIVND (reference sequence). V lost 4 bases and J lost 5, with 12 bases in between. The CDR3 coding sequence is TGTGCCAGTAGTAGTCGGCAGGGTGACGAGCAGTACTTC. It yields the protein CASSSRQGDEQYF.

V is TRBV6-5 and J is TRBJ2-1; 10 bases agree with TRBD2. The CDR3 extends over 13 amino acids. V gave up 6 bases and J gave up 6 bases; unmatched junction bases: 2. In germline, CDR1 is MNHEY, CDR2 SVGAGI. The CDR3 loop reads CASRGLATNEQFF. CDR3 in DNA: TGTGCCAGCAGGGGACTAGCGACCAATGAGCAGTTCTTC.

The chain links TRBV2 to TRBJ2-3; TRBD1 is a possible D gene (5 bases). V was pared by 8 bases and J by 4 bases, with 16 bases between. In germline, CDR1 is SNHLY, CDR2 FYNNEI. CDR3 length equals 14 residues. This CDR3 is CASLWDQGSDTQYF. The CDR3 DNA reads TGTGCCAGCCTTTGGGATCAGGGATCAGATACGCAGTATTTT.

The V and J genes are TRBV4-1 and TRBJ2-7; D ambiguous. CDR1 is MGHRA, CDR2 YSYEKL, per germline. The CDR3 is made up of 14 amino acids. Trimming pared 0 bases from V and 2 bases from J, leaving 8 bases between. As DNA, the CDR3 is TGCGCCAGCAGCCAAGATTCACAGACCTACGAGCAGTACTTC. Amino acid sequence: CASSQDSQTYEQYF.

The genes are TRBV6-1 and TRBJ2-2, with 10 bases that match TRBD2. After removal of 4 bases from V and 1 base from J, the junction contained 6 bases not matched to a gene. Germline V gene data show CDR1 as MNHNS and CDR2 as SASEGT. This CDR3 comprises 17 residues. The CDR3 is CASSAERGGMNTGELFF. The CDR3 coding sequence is TGTGCCAGCAGTGCGGAGCGGGGGGGAATGAACACCGGGGAGCTGTTTTTT.